Here is one T cell receptor (beta chain) with its context. The CDR3 runs to 15 residues. Losses at the gene ends were 3 bases for V and 5 bases for J; bases not matched to a gene: 6. Germline V CDR1 and CDR2: MGHDK, SYGVNS. Repertoires were generated with immunoSEQ multiplex PCR, while TCRdb's copy carries only in-frame clones and drops some. Among a few hundred thousand clones listed, 85% were seen once. The data derive from a study of blood T cell repertoires in COVID-19. The specimen sequenced was peripheral blood. The chain recombines TRBV25-1 with TRBJ2-3; TRBD2 matches at 9 bases. The clonotype originates from a human donor in a cohort sampled during active COVID-19. CDR3 residues: CASSDGGGVVDTQYF. DNA of the CDR3: TGTGCCAGCAGTGACGGCGGGGGGGTAGTAGATACGCAGTATTTT.